This TCR beta chain emerged from a study of cytomegalovirus exposure and HLA in healthy donors. Study findings and constraints: Most CMV-associated TCR beta chains were later found to appear HLA-restricted. Reportedly, TCR beta sequences accurately predicted HLA-A and HLA-B alleles in most subjects. Reportedly, cytomegalovirus status was diagnosed with high sensitivity and specificity.

A multiplex PCR was run with 60 Vbeta primers and 13 Jbeta primers. Methods used by the authors: The authors later counted 75 million to 90 million unique TCR beta chains, 8.5 million to 13 million of them shared. This table comes from immunoSEQ multiplex PCR, and its TCRdb copy is limited to in-frame clones, with some not included. D and trimming were read from the DNA, whereas the V and J calls and clone size are those reported in that table. The repertoire holds 170,000 or so clones, with roughly 84% as singletons. In the case of this clone: Antigen specificity is unknown.

V was trimmed by 0 bases and J by 8 bases, leaving 11 bases between them. This CDR3 comprises 13 residues. The germline CDR1 and CDR2 sequences are SGHRS and YFSETQ. This clonotype was obtained from a boy aged 2-9 years in good health and CMV-seronegative. This chain uses TRBV5-1 with TRBJ1-1; D is unresolved. The specimen sequenced was PBMCs. The CDR3 DNA sequence: TGCGCCAGCAGCTTGGACGGGAACCCCGAAGCTTTCTTT. It is translated as CASSLDGNPEAFF.